This T cell receptor (beta chain) was observed in a study of T cell changes during pregnancy in multiple sclerosis. TCRdb's table, derived via immunoSEQ multiplex PCR, lists solely in-frame clones and lacks some. The sample holds under 100,000 clones, approximately 94% seen once. Germline V gene sequence: CDR1 SGDLS, CDR2 YYNGEE. The germline V and J ends were trimmed by 0 bases and 3 bases, with 15 bases remaining between them. The CDR3 covers 16 residues. The rearrangement links TRBV9 to TRBJ1-1, with D unresolved. Sequencing was performed on peripheral blood, taken in the third trimester of pregnancy. This TCR derives from a female donor with multiple sclerosis, enrolled in a pregnancy study. This CDR3 is CASSVGPQARHTEAFF. In DNA form, the CDR3 reads TGTGCCAGCAGCGTAGGTCCGCAGGCAAGGCACACTGAAGCTTTCTTT.